This T cell receptor beta chain is drawn from a study of shared clonotypes between healthy human individuals. Study background: Three plates each covered CD4 naive and memory; CD8 naive two, CD8 memory one.

With 5 bases clipped from V and 6 bases from J, the junction kept 12 bases outside the gene matches. CDR3 size: 17 residues. Germline loops: CDR1 SEHNR, CDR2 FQNEAQ (reference sequence). To note about this clone: As yet, its antigen is unknown.

Under the authors' procedure: ImmunoSEQ gave junction-only sequences without quality scores, so filtering differed. Profiling relied on immunoSEQ multiplex PCR, and the TCRdb table lists in-frame clones only, not all of them. The DNA was the basis for D and trimming; V, J and clone size are from that table. The sample holds around 610,000 clones; about 95% are singletons and the top ten take 0.11%. Whole-study findings and limits: When naive CD4 clonotypes were compared across four donors, about 4.8% were shared.

CD8 cells classed as naive were CD45RO-negative and positively selected for CCR7, excluding terminally differentiated effector memory CD45RA+ cells. The chain recombines TRBV7-9 with TRBJ2-7; 14 nucleotides line up with TRBD2. The TCR sequence derives from a young woman in good health. The source material was naive CD8+ T cells sorted from blood. CDR3 residues: CASSPRLAGGPGVEQYF. The CDR3, as DNA: TGTGCCAGCAGCCCCAGACTAGCGGGAGGGCCAGGTGTCGAGCAGTACTTC.